A single sample is the source of the 10 T cell receptor beta chains below, sequenced in a study of T-cell memory formation after mild COVID-19. TCRdb called the 5' RACE reads again in MiXCR, with one record for every CDR3 protein. There are 30,000 to 45,000 distinct CDR3 sequences in the sample; about 10% occur only once, and roughly 29% lies in the top ten. Sequenced sample: PBMCs or a T cell subset sorted from them (not recorded which). The receptors here all came from a man between 18 and 35 years old who had mild COVID-19 (a few samples of this study predate the infection). Cell type and time point are not known.

This clonotype was observed a few times. The V call is TRBV10-3, the J call TRBJ2-6, with D hard to call. Trimming shortened V by 2 bases and J by 0 bases, and 11 bases separated the two germline ends. CDR1 ENHRY and CDR2 SYGVKD come from the germline V gene. The CDR3 is 17 amino acids. The CDR3 sequence is CAISEIRRISGANVLTF. Here the CDR3 DNA reads TGTGCCATCAGTGAGATTCGACGGATCTCTGGGGCCAACGTCCTGACTTTC.

This clonotype was observed at least ten times. V and J are TRBV9 and TRBJ2-5; 11 bases are a match to TRBD2. Germline CDR1 is SGDLS and CDR2 is YYNGEE. This CDR3 comprises 14 residues. V dropped 3 bases and J dropped 4; count of bases not matched to a gene: 2. CDR3: CASSASGGPETQYF. In DNA form, the CDR3 reads TGTGCCAGCAGCGCTAGCGGGGGGCCAGAGACCCAGTACTTC.

This clonotype was observed at least ten times. This chain uses TRBV30 with TRBJ1-3, with D unclear. Germline lookup yields CDR1 GTSNPN and CDR2 SVGIG (reference sequence). The V and J ends lost 0 bases and 2 bases respectively, with 11 bases between them. The CDR3 contains 15 residues. Here the CDR3 reads CAWSVGLEAGNTIYF. As DNA, the CDR3 is TGTGCCTGGAGTGTGGGGTTAGAGGCTGGAAACACCATATATTTT.

This clonotype came up many times. The chain is built from TRBV5-1 and TRBJ2-3; no clear D. The CDR3 sequence is 13 residues long. The germline V and J ends were trimmed by 4 bases and 6 bases, with 12 bases remaining between them. Per germline, CDR1 SGHRS and CDR2 YFSETQ. Here the CDR3 reads CASSPIVRDTQYF. As DNA, the CDR3 is TGCGCCAGCAGCCCTATAGTACGGGATACGCAGTATTTT.

The gene calls are TRBV29-1 and TRBJ2-1, with 7 bases identical to TRBD2. This CDR3 has 13 amino acids. The ends lost 2 bases at V and 4 bases at J; junction bases unmatched: 2. From germline, CDR1 is SQVTM and CDR2 ANQGSEA. CDR3 in amino acids: CSVEPGGYNEQFF. The CDR3 DNA reads TGCAGCGTTGAACCGGGGGGTTACAATGAGCAGTTCTTC.

This clonotype was seen many times. This chain uses TRBV20-1 with TRBJ1-6, with 7 bases that match TRBD1. The CDR3 is made up of 13 amino acids. CDR1 is DFQATT, CDR2 SNEGSKA, per germline (reference sequence). J gave up 8 bases and V 5 bases, and 6 bases lay outside the gene matches. CDR3 nucleotide sequence: TGCAGTGCTCCGACAGGGAGTTATTCACCCCTCCACTTT. Its translation is CSAPTGSYSPLHF.

In its sample, this clonotype was seen a few times. This chain joins TRBV7-9 and TRBJ2-5; possibly TRBD1 for D (5 bases). Germline V gives CDR1 SEHNR, CDR2 FQNEAQ (reference sequence). Trimming pared 5 bases from V and 2 bases from J, leaving 9 bases between. CDR3 length: 13 residues. CDR3 residues: CASSAGHQETQYF. The CDR3, as DNA: TGTGCCAGCAGCGCCGGACATCAAGAGACCCAGTACTTC.

V gene TRBV20-1 combines with J gene TRBJ2-1; the D is unclear. The CDR3 loop spans 14 amino acids. In germline, CDR1 is DFQATT, CDR2 SNEGSKA (reference sequence). The ends were cut back, 2 bases at V and 4 bases at J, with 12 bases in the middle. In nucleotides, the CDR3 is TGCAGTGCTAGAAGGGCGGACCTATACAATGAGCAGTTCTTC. This translates into CSARRADLYNEQFF.

This clonotype was counted a few times. The rearrangement links TRBV7-2 to TRBJ1-2; 8 nucleotides match TRBD1. V was pared by 8 bases and J by 3 bases, with 11 bases of the junction left unmatched. The CDR3 is 15 amino acids. Germline V gives CDR1 SGHTA, CDR2 FQGNSA. The CDR3 sequence: CASVPRGRLDYGYTF. CDR3 DNA sequence: TGTGCCAGCGTCCCCAGGGGGCGCTTGGACTATGGCTACACCTTC.

In its sample, this clonotype was seen a few times. J is TRBJ2-2 and V is TRBV15; D gene uncertain. V lost 0 bases and J 6 bases, leaving 11 bases between the germline ends. Germline V gene data show CDR1 as LNHNV and CDR2 as YYDKDF (reference sequence). The CDR3 is 15 amino acids. The DNA for the CDR3 is TGTGCCACCAGCAGAGATTCCGTCCGGTCCGGGGAGCTGTTTTTT. Translated: CATSRDSVRSGELFF.